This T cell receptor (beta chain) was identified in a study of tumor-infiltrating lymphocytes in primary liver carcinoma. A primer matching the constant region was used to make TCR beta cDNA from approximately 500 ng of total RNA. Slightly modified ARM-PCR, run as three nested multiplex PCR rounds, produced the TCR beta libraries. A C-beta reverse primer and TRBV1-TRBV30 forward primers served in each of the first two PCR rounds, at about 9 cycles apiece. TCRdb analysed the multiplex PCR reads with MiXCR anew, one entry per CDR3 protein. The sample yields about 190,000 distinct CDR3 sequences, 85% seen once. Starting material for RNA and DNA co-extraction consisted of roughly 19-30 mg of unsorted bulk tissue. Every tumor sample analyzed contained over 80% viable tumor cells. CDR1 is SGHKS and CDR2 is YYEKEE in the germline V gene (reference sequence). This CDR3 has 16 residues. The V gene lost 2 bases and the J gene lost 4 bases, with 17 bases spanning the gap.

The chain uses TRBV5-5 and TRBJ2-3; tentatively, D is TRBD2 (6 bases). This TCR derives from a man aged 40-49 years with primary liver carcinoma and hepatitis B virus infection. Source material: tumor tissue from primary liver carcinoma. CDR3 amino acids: CASSLTFRSSADTQYF. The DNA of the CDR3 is TGTGCCAGCAGCTTAACATTCAGATCTAGCGCAGATACGCAGTATTTT.